This T cell receptor (beta chain) was documented in a study of blood T cell repertoires in COVID-19. Germline lookup yields CDR1 MDHEN and CDR2 SYDVKM. The CDR3 is made up of 14 amino acids. The ends were cut back, 10 bases at V and 4 bases at J, with 19 bases in the middle. Data came from immunoSEQ multiplex PCR; TCRdb stores just in-frame clones and leaves some out. The sample has 60,000 to 85,000 clones; about 92% are singletons. Sequenced sample: peripheral blood. The gene calls are TRBV28 and TRBJ1-2; weak D call: TRBD1 (5 bases). This sequence originates from a man aged 50-59 years with acute or convalescent COVID-19. The CDR3 spells CATVGGERVYGYTF. The CDR3 nucleotides are TGTGCCACTGTTGGGGGGGAACGGGTCTATGGCTACACCTTC.